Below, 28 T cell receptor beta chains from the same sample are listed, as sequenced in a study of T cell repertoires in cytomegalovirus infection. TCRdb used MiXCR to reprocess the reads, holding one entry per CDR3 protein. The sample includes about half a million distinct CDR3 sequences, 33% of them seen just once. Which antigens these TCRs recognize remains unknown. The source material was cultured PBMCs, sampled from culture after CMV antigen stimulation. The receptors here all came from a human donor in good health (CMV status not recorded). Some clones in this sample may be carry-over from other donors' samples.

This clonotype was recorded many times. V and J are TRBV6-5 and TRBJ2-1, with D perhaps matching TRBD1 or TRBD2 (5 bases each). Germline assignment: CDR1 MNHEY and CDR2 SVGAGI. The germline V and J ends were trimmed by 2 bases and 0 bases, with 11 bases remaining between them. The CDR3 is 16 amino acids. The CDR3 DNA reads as TGTGCCAGCAGTTACGGGACCCTGAGCTCCTACAATGAGCAGTTCTTC. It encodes CASSYGTLSSYNEQFF.

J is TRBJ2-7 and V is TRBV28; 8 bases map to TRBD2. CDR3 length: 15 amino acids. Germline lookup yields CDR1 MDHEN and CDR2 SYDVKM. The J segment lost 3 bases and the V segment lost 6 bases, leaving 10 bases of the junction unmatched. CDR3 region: CASRLGGGTNYEQYF. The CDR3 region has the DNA TGTGCCAGCAGACTCGGGGGGGGGACCAACTACGAGCAGTACTTC.

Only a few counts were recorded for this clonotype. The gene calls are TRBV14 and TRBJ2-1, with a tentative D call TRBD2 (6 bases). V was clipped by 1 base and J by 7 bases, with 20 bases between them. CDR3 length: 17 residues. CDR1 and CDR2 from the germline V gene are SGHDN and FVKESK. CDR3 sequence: CASSQAPDSRRGNEQFF. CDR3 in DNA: TGTGCCAGCAGCCAAGCCCCGGACTCACGCCGGGGGAATGAGCAGTTCTTC.

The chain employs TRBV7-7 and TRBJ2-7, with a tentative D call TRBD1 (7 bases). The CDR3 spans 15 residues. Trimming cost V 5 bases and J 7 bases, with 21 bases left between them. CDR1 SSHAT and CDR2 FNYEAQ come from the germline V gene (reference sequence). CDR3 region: CASSPGTTAGGEQYF. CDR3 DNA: TGTGCCAGCAGCCCTGGCACGACGGCAGGGGGGGAGCAGTACTTC.

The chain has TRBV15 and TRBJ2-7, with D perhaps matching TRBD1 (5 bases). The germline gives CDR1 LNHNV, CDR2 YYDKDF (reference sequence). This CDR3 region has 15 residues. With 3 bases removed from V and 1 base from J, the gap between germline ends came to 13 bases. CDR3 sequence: CATSSGRQGSYEQYF. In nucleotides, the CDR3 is TGTGCCACCAGCAGCGGCCGGCAGGGTTCCTACGAGCAGTACTTC.

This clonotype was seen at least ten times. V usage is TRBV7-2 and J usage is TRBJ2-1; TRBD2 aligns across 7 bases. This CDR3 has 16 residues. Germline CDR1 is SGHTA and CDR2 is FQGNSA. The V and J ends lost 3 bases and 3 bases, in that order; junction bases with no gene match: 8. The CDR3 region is CASSFVGGSDYNEQFF. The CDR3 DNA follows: TGTGCCAGCAGCTTTGTTGGCGGGAGTGACTACAATGAGCAGTTCTTC.

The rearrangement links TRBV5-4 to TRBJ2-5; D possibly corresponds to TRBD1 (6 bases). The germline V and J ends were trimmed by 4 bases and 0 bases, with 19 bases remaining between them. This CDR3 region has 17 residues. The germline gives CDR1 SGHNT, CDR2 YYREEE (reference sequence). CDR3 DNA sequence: TGTGCCAGCAGCCTGGGGGCTAGGGGGAGAGACCAAGAGACCCAGTACTTC. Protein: CASSLGARGRDQETQYF. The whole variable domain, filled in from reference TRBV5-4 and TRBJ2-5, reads ETGVTQSPTHLIKTRGQQVTLRCSSQSGHNTVSWYQQALGQGPQFIFQYYREEENGRGNFPPRFSGLQFPNYSSELNVNALELDDSALYLCASSLGARGRDQETQYFGPGTRLLVL.

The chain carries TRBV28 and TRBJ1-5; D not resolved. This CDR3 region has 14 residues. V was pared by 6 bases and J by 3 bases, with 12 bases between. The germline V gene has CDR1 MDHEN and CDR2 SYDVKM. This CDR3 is CASRISLFNQPQHF. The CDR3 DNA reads TGTGCCAGCAGGATAAGTTTGTTCAATCAGCCCCAGCATTTT.

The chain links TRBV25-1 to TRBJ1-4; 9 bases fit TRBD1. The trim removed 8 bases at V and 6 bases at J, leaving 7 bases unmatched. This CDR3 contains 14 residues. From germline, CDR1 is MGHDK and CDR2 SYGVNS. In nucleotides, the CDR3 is TGTGCCAGCCTGGGACAGGGAGCGGATGAAAAACTGTTTTTT. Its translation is CASLGQGADEKLFF.

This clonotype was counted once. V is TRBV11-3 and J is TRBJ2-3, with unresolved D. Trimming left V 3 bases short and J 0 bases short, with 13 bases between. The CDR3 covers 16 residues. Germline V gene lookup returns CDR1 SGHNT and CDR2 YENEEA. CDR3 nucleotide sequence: TGTGCCAGCAGCTTGGTGGAACCTACTAGCACAGATACGCAGTATTTT. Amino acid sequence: CASSLVEPTSTDTQYF.

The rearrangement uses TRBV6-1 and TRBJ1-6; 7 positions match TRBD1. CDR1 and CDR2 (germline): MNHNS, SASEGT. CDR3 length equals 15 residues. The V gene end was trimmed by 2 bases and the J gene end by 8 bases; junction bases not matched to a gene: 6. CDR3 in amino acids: CASSEWTGLDSPLHF. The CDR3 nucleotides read TGTGCCAGCAGTGAATGGACAGGTCTCGATTCACCCCTCCACTTT.

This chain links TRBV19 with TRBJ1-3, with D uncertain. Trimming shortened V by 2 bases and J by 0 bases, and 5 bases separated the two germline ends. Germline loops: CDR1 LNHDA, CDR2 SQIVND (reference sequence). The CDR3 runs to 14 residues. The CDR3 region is CASSIQFSGNTIYF. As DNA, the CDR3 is TGTGCCAGTAGTATACAGTTCTCTGGAAACACCATATATTTT.

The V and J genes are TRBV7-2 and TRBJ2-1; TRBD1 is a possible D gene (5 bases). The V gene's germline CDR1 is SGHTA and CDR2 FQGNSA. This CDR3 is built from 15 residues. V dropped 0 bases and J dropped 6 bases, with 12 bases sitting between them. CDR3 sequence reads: CASSLAGVKGNEQFF. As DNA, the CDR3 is TGTGCCAGCAGCTTAGCAGGGGTTAAGGGCAATGAGCAGTTCTTC.

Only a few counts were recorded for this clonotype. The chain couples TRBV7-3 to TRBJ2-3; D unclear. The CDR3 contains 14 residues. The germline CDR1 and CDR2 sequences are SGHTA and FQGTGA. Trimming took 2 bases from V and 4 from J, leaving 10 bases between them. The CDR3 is CASSLYQAADTQYF. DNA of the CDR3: TGTGCCAGCAGCTTATATCAGGCGGCAGATACGCAGTATTTT.

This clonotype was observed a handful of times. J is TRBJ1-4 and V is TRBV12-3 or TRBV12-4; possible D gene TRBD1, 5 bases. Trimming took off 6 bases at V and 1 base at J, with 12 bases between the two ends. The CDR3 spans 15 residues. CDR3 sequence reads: CASSTVTGTNEKLFF. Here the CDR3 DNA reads TGTGCCAGCAGCACAGTCACAGGAACTAATGAAAAACTGTTTTTT.

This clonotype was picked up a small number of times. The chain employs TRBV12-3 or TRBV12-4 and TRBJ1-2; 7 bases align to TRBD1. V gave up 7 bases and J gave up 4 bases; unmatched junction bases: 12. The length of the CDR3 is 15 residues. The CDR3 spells CASIPSTGFAYGYTF. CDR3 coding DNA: TGTGCCAGCATCCCATCGACAGGGTTCGCCTATGGCTACACCTTC.

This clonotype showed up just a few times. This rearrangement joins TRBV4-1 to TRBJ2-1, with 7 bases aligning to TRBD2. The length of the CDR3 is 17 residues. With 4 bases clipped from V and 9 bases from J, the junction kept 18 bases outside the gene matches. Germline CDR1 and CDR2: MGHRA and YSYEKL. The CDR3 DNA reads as TGCGCCAGCAGCCGAACATCCCCCCCGGGAGGAGTCAGTGAGCAGTTCTTC. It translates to CASSRTSPPGGVSEQFF.

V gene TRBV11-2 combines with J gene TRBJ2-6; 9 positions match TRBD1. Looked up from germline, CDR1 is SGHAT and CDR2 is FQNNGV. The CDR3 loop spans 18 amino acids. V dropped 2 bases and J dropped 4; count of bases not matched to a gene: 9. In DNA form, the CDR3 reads TGTGCCAGCAGCTTACTAACTGGACAGGGGTCCGGGGCCAACGTCCTGACTTTC. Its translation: CASSLLTGQGSGANVLTF.

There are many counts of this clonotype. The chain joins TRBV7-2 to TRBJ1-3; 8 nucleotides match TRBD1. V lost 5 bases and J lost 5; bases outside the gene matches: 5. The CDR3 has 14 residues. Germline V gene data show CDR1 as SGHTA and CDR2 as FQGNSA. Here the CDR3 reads CASSPGQGRNTIYF. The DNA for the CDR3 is TGTGCCAGCAGCCCAGGACAGGGAAGAAACACCATATATTTT.

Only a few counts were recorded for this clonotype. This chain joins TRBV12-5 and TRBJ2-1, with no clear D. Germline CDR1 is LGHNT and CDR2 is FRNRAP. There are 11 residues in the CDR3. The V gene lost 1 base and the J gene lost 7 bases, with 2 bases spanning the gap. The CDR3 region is CASGLGNEQFF. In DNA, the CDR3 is TGTGCTAGTGGTTTGGGTAATGAGCAGTTCTTC.

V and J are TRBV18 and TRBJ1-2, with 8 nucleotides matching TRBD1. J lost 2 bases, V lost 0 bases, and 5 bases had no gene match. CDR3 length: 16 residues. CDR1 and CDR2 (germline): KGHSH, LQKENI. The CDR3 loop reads CASSPPLPGGNYGYTF. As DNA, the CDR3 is TGTGCCAGCTCACCACCGTTGCCAGGGGGCAACTATGGCTACACCTTC. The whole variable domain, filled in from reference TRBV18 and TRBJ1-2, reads NAGVMQNPRHLVRRRGQEARLRCSPMKGHSHVYWYRQLPEEGLKFMVYLQKENIIDESGMPKERFSAEFPKEGPSILRIQQVVRGDSAAYFCASSPPLPGGNYGYTFGSGTRLTVV.

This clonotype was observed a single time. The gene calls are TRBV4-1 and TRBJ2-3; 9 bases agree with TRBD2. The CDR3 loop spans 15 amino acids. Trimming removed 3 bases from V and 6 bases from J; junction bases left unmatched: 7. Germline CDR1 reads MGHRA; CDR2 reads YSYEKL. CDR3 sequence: CASSQIAGVTDTQYF. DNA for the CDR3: TGCGCCAGCAGCCAGATAGCGGGAGTGACGGATACGCAGTATTTT.

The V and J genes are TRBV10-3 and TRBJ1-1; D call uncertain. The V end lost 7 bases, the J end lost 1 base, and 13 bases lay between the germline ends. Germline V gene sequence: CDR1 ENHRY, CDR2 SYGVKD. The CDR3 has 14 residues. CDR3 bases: TGTGCCATCAAGACTGACCGAGGGAACACTGAAGCTTTCTTT. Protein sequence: CAIKTDRGNTEAFF.

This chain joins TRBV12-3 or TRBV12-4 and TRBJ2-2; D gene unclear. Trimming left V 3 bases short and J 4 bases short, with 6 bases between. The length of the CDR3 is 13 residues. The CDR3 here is CASSFSTTGELFF. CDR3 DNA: TGTGCCAGCAGTTTTTCGACCACCGGGGAGCTGTTTTTT.

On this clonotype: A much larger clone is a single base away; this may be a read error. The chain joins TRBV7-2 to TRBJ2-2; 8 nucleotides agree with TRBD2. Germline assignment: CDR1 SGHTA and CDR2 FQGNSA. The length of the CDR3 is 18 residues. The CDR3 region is CANSRGTRFGANTGELFF. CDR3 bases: TGTGCCAACAGCCGCGGGACTAGGTTCGGGGCAAACACCGGGGAGCTGTTTTTT.

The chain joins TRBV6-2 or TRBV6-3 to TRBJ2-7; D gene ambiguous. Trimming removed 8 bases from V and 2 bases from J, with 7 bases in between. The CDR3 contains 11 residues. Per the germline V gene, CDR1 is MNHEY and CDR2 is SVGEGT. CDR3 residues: CASGLAYEQYV. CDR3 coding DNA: TGTGCCAGCGGGCTGGCCTACGAGCAGTACGTC.

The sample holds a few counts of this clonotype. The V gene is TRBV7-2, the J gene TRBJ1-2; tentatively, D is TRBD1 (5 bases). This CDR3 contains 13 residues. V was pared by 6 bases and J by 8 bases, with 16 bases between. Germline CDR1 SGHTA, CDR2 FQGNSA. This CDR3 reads CASRMGGEGGYTF. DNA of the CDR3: TGTGCCAGCAGAATGGGGGGGGAAGGCGGCTACACCTTC. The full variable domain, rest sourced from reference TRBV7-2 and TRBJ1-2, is GAGVSQSPSNKVTEKGKDVELRCDPISGHTALYWYRQSLGQGLEFLIYFQGNSAPDKSGLPSDRFSAERTGGSVSTLTIQRTQQEDSAVYLCASRMGGEGGYTFGSGTRLTVV.

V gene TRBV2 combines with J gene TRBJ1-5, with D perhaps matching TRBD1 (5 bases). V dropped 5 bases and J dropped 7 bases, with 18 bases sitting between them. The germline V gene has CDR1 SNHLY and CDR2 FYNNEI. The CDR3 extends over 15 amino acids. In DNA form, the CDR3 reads TGTGCCAGCAGTTACCCCGGGACCCAAGGACAGCCCCAGCATTTT. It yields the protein CASSYPGTQGQPQHF.